This is a list of T cell receptor beta chains from one sample in a study of cytomegalovirus exposure and HLA in healthy donors. The table came from immunoSEQ multiplex PCR; TCRdb's copy has only in-frame clones and leaves some out. Recorded for this sample: 150,000 to 200,000 clones. Sequencing used PBMCs. All receptors come from a woman between 18 and 29 years old in good health and CMV-seropositive. CDR3s include the opening cysteine and the closing phenylalanine or tryptophan. Fields, in order: V gene, CDR3 protein.

>TRBV5-1
CASSSGQGGTEAFF
>TRBV7-8
CASSLEVAVWFQPQHF
>TRBV5-1
CASSFTTGKEQYF
>TRBV5-6
CASSPLAGGPNEQYF
>TRBV30
CAWTFRQGYNSPLHF
>TRBV6-1
CASSEASESLGAFF
>TRBV2
CASNLAGDETGELFF
>TRBV7-2
CASSLLLRGSGELFF
>TRBV4-2
CASSQERAGLAGGNGELFF
>TRBV5-1
CASSPRGRREHEQFF
>TRBV9
CASSSGTPLGEGEQYF
>TRBV14
CASRHRGGNEQFF
>TRBV12-5
CASGSGQGADQPQHF
>TRBV7-8
CASSLRRGPSYEQYF
>TRBV7-2
CASSLERDGGGEQYF
>TRBV28
CASSATGLTNIQYF
>TRBV12-5
CASGSLAKNIQYF
>TRBV19
CASSRGTYVNSGANVLTF
>TRBV27
CASSLRVRVNEAFF
>TRBV19
CASSRSRVGNTEAFF
>TRBV10-1
CASSETLSGRQFF
>TRBV5-1
CASSLGTGGLNQPQHF
>TRBV11-3
CASSAWDRGVEETQYF
>TRBV15
CATSRDPDWSSYNEQFF
>TRBV12-5
CASGSPNRVKNTEAFF
>TRBV15
CATSREARGLLEQFF
>TRBV2
CASRASDNFYGYTF
>TRBV7-9
CASSLEWTRAEQFF
>TRBV5-1
CASRPGLAGYNEQFF
>TRBV10-3
CAISESGSRGETQYF
>TRBV2
CASSESIEQYF
>TRBV5-1
CASGDSSGNTIYF
>TRBV4-1
CASSQDPSGRTDTQYF
>TRBV19
CATRTFLNTEAFF
>TRBV7-9
CASSVGGGTSGYEQYF
>TRBV5-6
CASSRGRRYTEAFF
>TRBV21-1
CASSTRGLQPQHF
>TRBV7-9
CASSSPGEATEAFF
>TRBV5-1
CASSFSHSGQPTNEKLFF
>TRBV2
CASRGTVGAPDGYTF
>TRBV29-1
CSVSLGGGYTF
>TRBV5-1
CASSSGLESHNEQFF
>TRBV6-5
CASSYSGAGLNTEAFF
>TRBV27
CASSLSRSPYEQYF
>TRBV2
CASSPTGGSRSEKLFF
>TRBV11-3
CASSLVSSGSSYNEQFF
>TRBV6-5
CASCSTGVGEQYF
>TRBV5-5
CASSPVGSGRAIEQYF
>TRBV7-2
CASSPTTGTGGTEAFF
>TRBV18
CASSPKDSLISYNEQFF
>TRBV28
CASSFRPGQGSDEQFF